The 6 T cell receptor beta chains below all came from one sample that was sequenced in a study of CD8+ T cells in alopecia areata. Documented treatment: oral pan-JAK inhibitor, 5-10 mg twice daily. Following RNA extraction, reverse transcription yielded cDNA that acted as the sequencing template. Sequenced by immunoSEQ multiplex PCR; TCRdb stores in-frame clones only, minus some. The table includes 200,000 to 250,000 clones, 35% to 40% detected once. Source: CD4+ T cells sorted from blood, taken around week 31, from a patient treated with tofacitinib. These receptors were obtained from a human donor with alopecia areata.

This rearrangement joins TRBV6-1 to TRBJ2-1, with D tentatively TRBD2 (6 bases). The germline V gene has CDR1 MNHNS and CDR2 SASEGT. Between the trimmed V and J ends, which lost 4 bases and 3 bases, there was a span of 10 bases. CDR3 length: 14 amino acids. The CDR3 nucleotides are TGTGCCAGCAGTGCGGGAGCCGACTACAATGAGCAGTTCTTC. It codes for CASSAGADYNEQFF.

This clone has a count of ten or more. The chain links TRBV6-6 to TRBJ2-1; D is possibly TRBD2 (5 bases). The CDR3 is 15 residues long. In germline, CDR1 is MNHNY, CDR2 SVGAGI (reference sequence). V was trimmed by 2 bases and J by 7 bases, leaving 15 bases between them. This chain's CDR3 is CASSYEVGSKNEQFF. CDR3 DNA sequence: TGTGCCAGCAGTTACGAGGTTGGGAGTAAGAATGAGCAGTTCTTC.

This clone occurred a few times. This chain joins TRBV18 and TRBJ2-1; no firm D call. The CDR3 runs to 12 residues. Germline assignment: CDR1 KGHSH and CDR2 LQKENI. V dropped 6 bases and J dropped 6 bases, with 9 bases sitting between them. The CDR3, as DNA: TGTGCCAGCTCCCCCCCCCGCAATGAGCAGTTCTTC. This codes for CASSPPRNEQFF.

This clone was seen a handful of times. The rearrangement uses TRBV30 and TRBJ1-1; D gene unclear. This CDR3 comprises 13 residues. Trimming shortened V by 0 bases and J by 0 bases, and 5 bases separated the two germline ends. Germline values: CDR1 GTSNPN, CDR2 SVGIG (reference sequence). CDR3 bases: TGTGCCTGGAGTGTCAACATGAACACTGAAGCTTTCTTT. It yields the protein CAWSVNMNTEAFF.

The chain employs TRBV6-1 and TRBJ1-2; 12 bases line up with TRBD1. V dropped 3 bases and J dropped 8; count of bases not matched to a gene: 7. This CDR3 region has 15 residues. In germline, CDR1 is MNHNS, CDR2 SASEGT. The CDR3 nucleotides are TGTGCCAGCAGTGACACCGGGACAGGGGGCAAGGGCTACACCTTC. It specifies CASSDTGTGGKGYTF.

This clone was seen a handful of times. The chain recombines TRBV9 with TRBJ2-3; 10 nucleotides line up with TRBD1. This CDR3 spans 19 amino acids. The V gene's germline CDR1 is SGDLS and CDR2 YYNGEE. The J segment lost 7 bases and the V segment lost 4 bases, leaving 21 bases of the junction unmatched. The chain's CDR3 is CASSPATGGVPSPLYTQYF. In nucleotides, the CDR3 is TGTGCCAGCAGCCCGGCGACAGGGGGCGTCCCCTCGCCACTTTATACGCAGTATTTT.